This TCR beta chain comes out of a study of blood T cell repertoires in COVID-19 (dated by TCRdb to 2018 to 2021). Some background on the complete study: Samples covering the acute and convalescent phases of COVID-19 were provided by collaborators in the United States, Italy and Spain. The repertoires were released in a freely available public database intended as a resource for research on the immune response to SARS-CoV-2. Deeply sampled blood TCRbeta repertoires from subjects exposed to, actively infected with, or recovered from COVID-19 were included in the dataset. HLA class I and class II types, where available, came from metadata supplied by the sample provider rather than from assay-based typing. Sample metadata almost always included a de-identified subject ID, COVID-19 status, age in years and sex. The samples were drawn from the first 160 participants of the ongoing ImmuneRACE study and from 1,254 subjects provided by 6 global collaborators. The prospective study material was composed of cDNA or gDNA derived from T cells, B-cell-depleted T cells, or PBMCs. Beyond this particular receptor, the publication reports: Clinical and demographic metadata were provided uncurated, with the amount varying by source and participant.

TCRbeta CDR3 regions were amplified from genomic DNA using the immunoSEQ Assay, a bias-controlled multiplex PCR. For the original study's pipeline: The number of nucleated cells in each sample was estimated by amplification of reference gene primers within the assay. To quantify the absolute abundance of each unique TCRbeta CDR3 rearrangement, sequence reads were collapsed and filtered. For each sample, productive Simpson clonality was calculated as the square root of Simpson's diversity index over productive rearrangements. TCRdb stores this immuneACCESS table with in-frame sequences only. Part of the clones is absent; in the studies checked, under half of the shortfall reflects unresolved V genes, and no reason is known for the rest. D and trimming were read from the DNA, whereas the V and J calls and clone size are those reported in that table. Recorded for this sample are approximately 44,000 clones; roughly 87% of them occurred a single time. The ten largest make up about 4.5% of the sample.

From the germline V gene, CDR1 is SGHTA and CDR2 is FQGNSA. The junction carries 12 bases between V and J, which are trimmed by 5 bases and 8 bases respectively. From its cysteine to its phenylalanine, the CDR3 spans 12 amino acids. The only DNA kept is the CDR3, 36 bases in frame from the first base. A note on this clone: Which antigen it targets is not known. Within one base of it there is no much larger clone, and no base qualities were kept.

Each collaborating institution followed its own protocols to collect whole blood in K2EDTA tubes. Collaborator samples were shipped for TCRbeta analysis as frozen whole blood, isolated PBMCs, or DNA extracted from either sample type. This chain joins TRBV7-2 to TRBJ1-2, with no confident D gene call. The sequence derives from a man between 60 and 70 years old with acute or convalescent COVID-19. The sample comprised peripheral blood. The CDR3 protein: CASSVGPGGYTF. The nucleotide sequence reads as follows: TGTGCCAGCAGCGTTGGACCGGGGGGCTACACCTTC.